The source of this T cell receptor (beta chain) is a study of blood T cells in healthy people across ages. The study's findings and limits: Long-lived donors carried more naive CD4+ cells and greater diversity than aged donors. Measured against age, TCR beta diversity per million T cells decreased in a roughly linear manner.

The CDR3 spans 14 residues. V was trimmed by 4 bases and J by 3 bases, leaving 10 bases between them. Germline CDR1 SGHRS, CDR2 YFSETQ. As regards this clonotype: Antigen: not known.

Using a J-beta primer mix together with a sample-barcoded 5' primer, a second PCR was run for about 7 to 12 cycles. Unique molecular identifiers of 12 random nucleotides labeled each cDNA. There were at least 3 million CDR3-containing paired-end reads obtained from each sample. TCRdb passed the 5' RACE reads through MiXCR, listing each CDR3 protein once. The sample records hundreds of thousands of distinct CDR3 sequences, roughly 26% being singletons. The TCR sequence derives from a woman in her sixties or seventies in good health. This rearrangement joins TRBV5-1 to TRBJ1-4, with D tentatively TRBD1 (5 bases). Material: blood. DNA for the CDR3: TGCGCCAGCAGCCTCGGGGCCTCTAATGAAAAACTGTTTTTT. Its protein is CASSLGASNEKLFF.